Sequencing of this T cell receptor (beta chain) was carried out in a study of CD8+ T cells in alopecia areata. About the research overall: Treated patients took oral tofacitinib at 5 to 10 mg twice daily.

In its sample, this clone was seen a few times. TCR sequencing used cDNA made by reverse transcription of extracted RNA. Libraries were prepared by immunoSEQ multiplex PCR; TCRdb keeps only in-frame clonotypes and omits some of them. The sample gives about 97,000 clones, roughly 41% of which show up once; about 1.5% is in the top ten. Material for sequencing was CD4+ T cells sorted from blood. This sequence originates from a human donor with alopecia areata.

This chain's CDR3 is CASSKVNEQFF. CDR3 bases: TGTGCCAGTAGTAAGGTTAATGAGCAGTTCTTC. The V gene is TRBV19, the J gene TRBJ2-1; D unclear. The CDR3 has 11 amino acids. Germline V gene data show CDR1 as LNHDA and CDR2 as SQIVND (reference sequence). V lost 4 bases and J lost 7, with 5 bases in between.